The sequence of this T cell receptor (beta chain) was determined in a study of shared clonotypes between healthy human individuals. Sequencing was performed with immunoSEQ multiplex PCR; in TCRdb, only in-frame clones are kept and a portion is missing. The sample lists under 1,100,000 clones; 70% to 80% were seen once. The CDR3 loop spans 14 amino acids. Germline-derived CDR1 and CDR2 are SGHRS and YFSETQ. V lost 3 bases, J lost 0 bases, and 6 bases lay in between. In this sample, this clone turned up once. Its antigen is currently unknown. Study outcomes and limitations: Clonotype sharing among the donors was expected to vary with sequencing depth.

The gene calls are TRBV5-1 and TRBJ2-2; no firm D call. This TCR derives from a man aged 18 to 29 in good health. Some clones in this sample may be carry-over from other donors' samples. Sequenced input: memory CD4+ T cells from PBMCs. The subset here: CD45RA-negative fraction. CDR3 DNA sequence: TGCGCCAGCAGCTATACCCCGAACACCGGGGAGCTGTTTTTT. Translating gives CASSYTPNTGELFF.